This is a list of T cell receptor beta chains from one sample in a study of cytomegalovirus exposure and HLA in healthy donors. The repertoire was sequenced with immunoSEQ multiplex PCR; TCRdb's copy has only in-frame clones and lacks some. This sample carries some 130,000 clones, around 80% of them seen once, and the ten largest clones take 6.5%. Input material: PBMCs. All receptors derive from a man aged 40-49 years in good health and CMV-seropositive. CDR3s include the opening cysteine and the closing phenylalanine or tryptophan. The D gene is left open where the match is weak. Some rows mark clone size as missing; the rest say once, few, many or name a class of expanded clone.

>once|TRBJ1-2|TRBV2|-
TGTGCCAGCATCCCGCAAACCGGCTCTAGTAACTATGGCTACACCTTC
CASIPQTGSSNYGYTF
>-|TRBJ2-2|TRBV19|-
TGTGCCATATACATCGACAACCAGAACACCGGGGAGCTGTTTTTT
CAIYIDNQNTGELFF
>-|TRBJ2-5|TRBV7-9|-
TGTTCCAGCAGTTCAGAGGTGGAGACCCAGTACTTC
CSSSSEVETQYF
>-|TRBJ1-6|TRBV6-5|TRBD1
TGTGCCAGCAGTTACACAGGGGGCCATTCACCCCTCCACTTT
CASSYTGGHSPLHF
>-|TRBJ1-5|TRBV19|-
TGTGCCAGTAGTAGGGGTGCAAAGTCAGGCGGGGGATATCAGCAGCCCCAGCATTTT
CASSRGAKSGGGYQQPQHF
>-|TRBJ1-4|TRBV6-6|TRBD1
TGTGCCAGCAGATCGCCCGGGACAGGGGATGAAAAACTGTTTTTT
CASRSPGTGDEKLFF
>-|TRBJ1-4|TRBV21-1|-
TGTGCCAGCAGCAGATCTGACAGGGTGGGGGAAAAACTGTTTTTT
CASSRSDRVGEKLFF
>-|TRBJ2-7|TRBV7-9|-
TGTGCCAGCAGCTACAGTTCCTACGAGCAGTACTTC
CASSYSSYEQYF
>few|TRBJ2-2|TRBV6-4|TRBD1
TGTGCCAGTCAACAGGGGGCTAACACCGGGGAGCTGTTTTTT
CASQQGANTGELFF
>-|TRBJ2-7|TRBV7-9|-
TGTTCCAGCAGCTCTCAGGGCTACGAGCAGTACTTC
CSSSSQGYEQYF
>few|TRBJ1-1|TRBV5-1|-
TGCGCCAGCAGCTTGGAAGCGGCGGCCACTGAAGCTTTCTTT
CASSLEAAATEAFF
>-|TRBJ2-1|TRBV7-9|TRBD1
TGTGCCAGCAGCTGGGACAGGGACAATGAGCAGTTCTTC
CASSWDRDNEQFF
>-|TRBJ2-7|TRBV5-5|TRBD2
TGTGCCAGCGGAGGGAGGGCAGGGAGTGAGCAGTACTTC
CASGGRAGSEQYF
>-|TRBJ2-1|TRBV5-1|-
TGCGCCAGCAGCTCTACCGGACAGTACAATGAGCAGTTCTTC
CASSSTGQYNEQFF
>-|TRBJ1-1|TRBV28|-
TGTGCCAGCAACCGCCGGGAAACTGAAGCTTTCTTT
CASNRRETEAFF
>-|TRBJ1-1|TRBV18|-
TGTGCCAGCTCACCAACACCAGGGTACAGTGAAGCTTTCTTT
CASSPTPGYSEAFF
>-|TRBJ1-1|TRBV12-2|-
TGTGCAAGTCGCGCCTCCAGGGACACAGGGAACACTGAAGCTTTCTTT
CASRASRDTGNTEAFF
>-|TRBJ2-7|TRBV27|TRBD2
TGTGCCAGCAGTTTTGGGCTAGCGGGAGATTACGAGCAGTACTTC
CASSFGLAGDYEQYF
>-|TRBJ1-1|TRBV28|TRBD1
TGTGCCAGCAGTACGACAGGGGTAAGTGGCACTGAAGCTTTCTTT
CASSTTGVSGTEAFF
>-|TRBJ1-4|TRBV28|TRBD1
TGTGCCAGCCACGGACAGGGCACGAAGAAACTGTTTTTT
CASHGQGTKKLFF
>-|TRBJ2-7|TRBV23-1|-
TGCGCCAGCAGCCACTACGAGCAGTACTTC
CASSHYEQYF
>once|TRBJ1-3|TRBV5-1|-
TGCGCCAGCAGCTTGGTGGCAGGGGAAGGAAACACCATATATTTT
CASSLVAGEGNTIYF
>-|TRBJ2-1|TRBV30|-
TGTGCCTGGAGTCAGCGGGTCTACAATGAGCAGTTCTTC
CAWSQRVYNEQFF
>-|TRBJ1-1|TRBV27|-
TGTGCCAGCAGTTCTAACAGTAACCCCCGGGCTTTCTTT
CASSSNSNPRAFF
>-|TRBJ1-2|TRBV19|-
TGTGCCAGTAGTATAGATCAGGTGGGGGCACGGGGATTTGGCTACACCTTC
CASSIDQVGARGFGYTF
>-|TRBJ2-3|TRBV4-1|-
TGCGCCAGCAGCCAAGCCTGGACAGCCTACACAGATACGCAGTATTTT
CASSQAWTAYTDTQYF
>-|TRBJ2-1|TRBV4-1|-
TGCGCCAGCAGCCATAATCCCGGGACACGGAATAATGAGCAGTTCTTC
CASSHNPGTRNNEQFF
>-|TRBJ2-2|TRBV6-1|-
TGTGCCAGCAGTAGACTCACGAACACCGGGGAGCTGTTTTTT
CASSRLTNTGELFF
>-|TRBJ1-2|TRBV28|TRBD1
TGTGCCACCCCGGGACAGGGGATTATCTATGGCTACACCTTC
CATPGQGIIYGYTF
>-|TRBJ1-1|TRBV27|-
TGTGCCAGCAGTTTATCCCAGGAAGGGAACACTGAAGCTTTCTTT
CASSLSQEGNTEAFF
>-|TRBJ2-2|TRBV5-4|-
TGTGCCAGCAGCTTGCCTGGGACTGGGGTCACCGGGGAGCTGTTTTTT
CASSLPGTGVTGELFF
>-|TRBJ2-3|TRBV14|TRBD2
TGTGCCAGCAGCCTCCCCCCGCGGGTAGCGGGAATTAGCACAGATACGCAGTATTTT
CASSLPPRVAGISTDTQYF
>-|TRBJ1-2|TRBV9|TRBD1
TGTGCCAGCAGCGTGACGACAGGGCCGGGCTATGGCTACACCTTC
CASSVTTGPGYGYTF
>-|TRBJ1-4|TRBV6-1|-
TGTGCCAGCAGTGATGGTCGCGGGGGGGTTGAAAAACTGTTTTTT
CASSDGRGGVEKLFF
>-|TRBJ2-7|TRBV10-3|-
TGTGCCATCAGTGGAGTACAGGGAGCCGAGCAGTACTTC
CAISGVQGAEQYF
>-|TRBJ2-7|TRBV7-2|-
TGTGCCAGCAGCGGAGCACAGGGAAGGTTATACGAGCAGTACTTC
CASSGAQGRLYEQYF
>-|TRBJ1-6|TRBV28|-
TGTGCCAGCAGTTTAAGGACTTTGCGGGGGGCTAGGTCACCCCTCCACTTT
CASSLRTLRGARSPLHF
>-|TRBJ2-3|TRBV6-1|-
TGTGCCAGCAGTGAAGTTGGAGCAGATACGCAGTATTTT
CASSEVGADTQYF
>-|TRBJ2-1|TRBV6-1|TRBD2
TGTGCCAGCAGGGAAAGCGGGGTTAATGAGCAGTTCTTC
CASRESGVNEQFF
>-|TRBJ2-1|TRBV28|TRBD2
TGTGCCAGCAATATCCGGACTAGCGGGAACAATGAGCAGTTCTTC
CASNIRTSGNNEQFF
>-|TRBJ1-1|TRBV10-3|TRBD1
TGTGCCACCGAACAGGGGGGGAACACTGAAGCTTTCTTT
CATEQGGNTEAFF
>-|TRBJ2-7|TRBV4-2|TRBD2
TGTGCCAGCAGCCAAGTGGGGATGGGGGAGGGCCTTTACGAGCAGTACTTC
CASSQVGMGEGLYEQYF
>-|TRBJ2-7|TRBV28|TRBD2
TGTGCCAGCAGCCCGGGACTAGCGGGAGTAGGTCTGAAGGAGCAGTACTTC
CASSPGLAGVGLKEQYF
>-|TRBJ2-1|TRBV20-1|-
TGCAGTGCCATACAGGTCAATGAGCAGTTCTTC
CSAIQVNEQFF
>few|TRBJ1-5|TRBV28|-
TGTGCCAGCAGTTTCACGGGTCAGCCCCAGCATTTT
CASSFTGQPQHF
>-|TRBJ1-1|TRBV10-1|TRBD1
TGCGCCAGCAGTGACGCACAGGGGGTGAACACTGAAGCTTTCTTT
CASSDAQGVNTEAFF
>few|TRBJ1-2|TRBV6-1|TRBD1
TGTGCCAGCAGTGGCCGACAGGGCTCCTATGGCTACACCTTC
CASSGRQGSYGYTF
>-|TRBJ2-7|TRBV7-2|TRBD2
TGTGCCAGCAGCCGACTACGAGGGAGGGCTTTGTATGAGCAGTACTTC
CASSRLRGRALYEQYF
>-|TRBJ1-2|TRBV5-1|-
TGCGCCAGCAGCTTGGGGGGGCAAAGCGATGGCTACACCTTC
CASSLGGQSDGYTF
>-|TRBJ1-1|TRBV5-1|-
TGCGCCAGCAGCTTGGACACGAACACTGAAGCTTTCTTT
CASSLDTNTEAFF
>-|TRBJ2-7|TRBV5-1|TRBD2
TGCGCCAGCAGCTTGGACGGCGGGAGCCCCTACGAGCAGTACTTC
CASSLDGGSPYEQYF
>few|TRBJ1-2|TRBV7-9|-
TGTGCCAGCAGCTTAACTTTCGGTCATGGCTACACCTTC
CASSLTFGHGYTF